The clone carrying this T cell receptor beta chain was observed at least ten times. This sample was included in a study of metastatic and nonmetastatic thyroid tumors. Original methodology: What underpinned the distant-metastasis classifier for papillary thyroid cancer was the set of CDR3 differences across clinicopathological groups. MiXCR was used by TCRdb to re-call the PCR reads. The V and J calls and clone size are TCRdb's, not the authors'. This sample has 15,000 to 17,000 clones; roughly 21% occur once, and the top ten carry 12%. Thyroid surgery took place with no prior treatment in any patient. Trimming removed 7 bases at V and 4 bases at J, with 16 bases between. Germline lookup yields CDR1 LGHDT and CDR2 YNNKEL (reference sequence). CDR3 size: 15 residues.

The sequencing sample was made of tumor tissue. The sequence came from a female donor with papillary thyroid cancer or a benign thyroid nodule (not recorded which). Some clones in this sample may be carry-over from other donors' samples. The chain uses TRBV3-1 and TRBJ2-2, with no clear D. CDR3 DNA: TGTGCCAGCACCAGCTTATATGGCGGCACCGGGGAGCTGTTTTTT. This encodes CASTSLYGGTGELFF.